Below are 8 T cell receptor beta chains sequenced from a single sample in a study of tissue T cells after allogeneic stem cell transplantation. Clones were sequenced by immunoSEQ multiplex PCR, and TCRdb holds only the in-frame ones, with some missing. This repertoire shows 8,500 to 9,000 clones, less than 55% found once; its top ten account for under 1.5%. Time point described: mouse harvest day 7 after allogeneic transplant. Tail vein injection delivered 10^7 T-cell-depleted bone marrow cells and 10^6 splenic CD5+ T cells. Material: skin. These receptors were taken from a female BALB/c mouse given C57BL/6 T cells with graft-versus-host disease after an allogeneic hematopoietic cell transplant.

With regard to this clone: The genes are named according to mouse. The CDR3 goes on 1 residue after the read ends, and that part is filled in from the germline J gene. J is TRBJ2-2 and V is TRBV2; D not certain. The germline V gene encodes CDR1 LGHNA and CDR2 YSYQKL. Between the trimmed V and J ends, which lost 0 bases and 5 bases, there was a span of 7 bases. The CDR3 runs 14 residues. The CDR3: CASSQDRRTGQLYF. The covered CDR3 bases are TGTGCCAGCAGCCAAGACCGCAGAACCGGGCAGCTCTAC.

As regards this clone: Gene and germline names: mouse. The sequenced fragment ends 1 residue before the CDR3 boundary, so the rest is inferred from the germline J gene. The chain couples TRBV23 to TRBJ2-5; TRBD2, the table's D call, lacks a check against the DNA. CDR3 size: 14 residues. CDR1 is KGHTA and CDR2 is FQNQQP in the germline V gene. The DNA read from the CDR3 is TGCTCCAGCCGAACGGGACTGGGGCAAGACACCCAGTAC. It is translated as CSSRTGLGQDTQY. The full CDR3 is CSSRTGLGQDTQYF.

As to this clone: Gene names are mouse gene names. The covered CDR3 bases are TGTGCCAGCTCTCCCGCGGGGGCTGAGCAGTTC. This codes for CASSPAGAEQF. The whole CDR3 protein reads CASSPAGAEQFF. The genes are TRBV12-2 and TRBJ2-1; the D is unclear. Sequencing ends 1 residue short of the CDR3 end; the germline J gene provides the rest. Looked up from germline, CDR1 is SGHLS and CDR2 is HYDKME. Trimming shortened V by 2 bases and J by 7 bases, and 8 bases separated the two germline ends. The CDR3 sequence is 12 residues long.

This clone was detected only a few times. Each gene name is a mouse one. The read stops 1 residue short of the end of the CDR3; the missing end is completed from the germline J gene. The gene calls are TRBV23 and TRBJ2-5; no check of the table's D call, TRBD2, against the DNA was made. Germline assignment: CDR1 KGHTA and CDR2 FQNQQP. This CDR3 comprises 14 residues. The covered CDR3 bases are TGCTCCAGCAGTCAAAGACTGGGGGGCGACACCCAGTAC. Translated: CSSSQRLGGDTQY. The whole CDR3 protein is CSSSQRLGGDTQYF.

To note about this clone: Mouse names are used for the genes. Read coverage stops 1 residue before the CDR3 terminus; the germline J gene supplies the remainder. J is TRBJ2-1 and V is TRBV26, with 8 bases that match TRBD1. Germline V gene lookup returns CDR1 KGHPV and CDR2 FQNQEV (reference sequence). The CDR3 has 14 amino acids. V lost 4 bases to trimming and J lost 3 bases; unmatched junction nucleotides: 2. This chain's CDR3 is CASSPTGGYAEQFF. Partial CDR3 DNA: TGTGCCAGCAGTCCAACAGGGGGCTATGCTGAGCAGTTC.

As for this clone: Mouse gene names apply. The CDR3 is cut off 1 residue early in the read; its end comes from the germline J gene. V and J are TRBV26 and TRBJ1-6; the D is unclear. TRBJ1-6 is sorted into the ORF group, with uncertain function. Trimming cost V 4 bases and J 5 bases, with 3 bases left between them. Germline values: CDR1 KGHPV, CDR2 FQNQEV (reference sequence). The CDR3 extends over 12 amino acids. This chain's CDR3 is CASSRNNSPLYF. CDR3 DNA, as far as it was read: TGTGCCAGCAGTCGAAATAATTCGCCCCTCTAC.

To note about this clone: Gene names follow the mouse nomenclature. The read falls 1 residue short of the CDR3 end, and the missing part is taken from the germline J gene. V usage is TRBV1 and J usage is TRBJ1-5; tentative D call: TRBD1 (6 bases). This CDR3 has 13 residues. CDR1 and CDR2 from the germline V gene are NSQYPW and LRSPGD (reference sequence). V gave up 5 bases and J gave up 1 base, with 6 bases separating them. The CDR3 spells CTCSQGNNQAPLF. The sequenced part of the CDR3 DNA is TGCACCTGCAGTCAGGGGAACAACCAGGCTCCGCTT.

On this clone itself: The gene names here belong to mouse. The read comes to an end 1 residue before the CDR3 does, leaving the germline J gene to fill in the end. This chain joins TRBV4 and TRBJ2-3; maybe TRBD2 (6 bases). There are 15 residues in the CDR3. Germline CDR1 is LGHDT and CDR2 is YNNKQL (reference sequence). With 3 bases removed from V and 0 bases from J, the gap between germline ends came to 10 bases. The CDR3 is CASSYLGTSAETLYF. CDR3 DNA, as far as it was read: TGTGCCAGCAGCTATCTGGGGACTAGTGCAGAAACGCTGTAT.